The clone carrying this T cell receptor (beta chain) was counted a few times. The source of the sample is a study of blood T cell repertoires in COVID-19. Study overall: Samples came from the United States, Italy and Spain, spanning acute and convalescent COVID-19. T cells, B-cell-depleted T cells, or PBMCs supplied cDNA or gDNA.

CDR3 length: 15 residues. V was clipped by 4 bases and J by 1 base; unmatched bases: 6. The germline V gene encodes CDR1 SGDLS and CDR2 YYNGEE. Authors' analysis steps: Estimation of nucleated cell counts was performed using reference gene primer amplification. Method: immunoSEQ multiplex PCR; TCRdb's copy keeps in-frame clones and lacks some. V, J and clone size are those of that table, while D and trimming were read from the DNA. This sample has under 130,000 clones; 65% to 90% occur once, and the top ten carry around 4.1%. The material sequenced was peripheral blood. The TCR originated in a man over 45 with acute or convalescent COVID-19. The chain combines TRBV9 with TRBJ1-1, with TRBD1 matching 8 bases. CDR3 protein: CASSTGTGWNTEAFF. CDR3 sequence (DNA): TGTGCCAGCAGCACCGGGACAGGTTGGAACACTGAAGCTTTCTTT.